This is a list of T cell receptor beta chains from one sample in a study of identical twins. From the 5' RACE reads, TCRdb called clonotypes with MiXCR, one entry per CDR3 protein. The sample yields 400,000 to 550,000 distinct CDR3 sequences, about 20% seen once. These data are also associated with another study on T cells expressing NK-cell markers.

The sequenced sample was CD4+ T cells sorted from blood. The receptor source for this set is a young woman in good health. Each CDR3 is given with its conserved first and last residue. Each record gives: J gene, V gene, CDR3 protein.

TRBJ2-1 | TRBV12-3/TRBV12-4 | CASSLRNYNEQFF
TRBJ2-1 | TRBV11-2 | CASTLRWDGGAAYNEQFF
TRBJ2-1 | TRBV2 | CASRERVHDNEQFF
TRBJ2-1 | TRBV7-8 | CASTSPGRQFF
TRBJ2-1 | TRBV30 | CAWSVADSMINEQFF
TRBJ2-2 | TRBV5-1 | CASSSRLGNTGELFF
TRBJ1-5 | TRBV20-1 | CSAGTGVQPQHF
TRBJ1-2 | TRBV20-1 | CSASPGYTF
TRBJ2-1 | TRBV7-2 | CASSPRFRGTYNEQFF
TRBJ2-2 | TRBV12-3/TRBV12-4 | CASSHNAGELFF
TRBJ1-1 | TRBV29-1 | CSVGRQGGTEAFF
TRBJ1-1 | TRBV7-2 | CASSVLGTAMNTEAFF
TRBJ1-1 | TRBV11-3 | CASSVNRGEAFF
TRBJ2-1 | TRBV10-1 | CASSFIGTSGGCEQFF
TRBJ1-5 | TRBV12-3/TRBV12-4 | CASSLQGARQPQHF
TRBJ1-5 | TRBV19 | CASGGDYSNQPQHF
TRBJ2-2 | TRBV12-3/TRBV12-4 | CASSRDRDSFNSGELFF
TRBJ1-4 | TRBV12-3/TRBV12-4 | CASSKDGQGFEKLFF
TRBJ1-4 | TRBV5-1 | CASSLTDATNEKPFF
TRBJ2-1 | TRBV10-2 | CASRISGPNNEQFF
TRBJ1-4 | TRBV7-8 | CASSQDMYEKLFF